This T cell receptor beta chain was recorded in a study of blood T cell repertoires in COVID-19. Whole-study context: PBMCs, B-cell-depleted T cells, or T cells were the source of the cDNA or gDNA that made up the material.

Profiling relied on immunoSEQ multiplex PCR, and the TCRdb table lists in-frame clones only, not all of them. The sample includes some 190,000 clones, under 80% of them seen just once. The material sequenced was peripheral blood. This TCR derives from a woman between 50 and 59 years old with acute or convalescent COVID-19.

For the CDR3, the DNA is TGTGCCAGCAGTGCAACAGGGTATCGTGGCTACACCTTC. As protein: CASSATGYRGYTF. The chain combines TRBV6-2 or TRBV6-3 with TRBJ1-2; D is perhaps TRBD1 (6 bases). Germline-derived CDR1 and CDR2 are MNHEY and SVGEGT. The CDR3 totals 13 residues. V was trimmed by 5 bases and J by 7 bases, leaving 14 bases between them.